A single sample is the source of the 28 T cell receptor beta chains below, sequenced in a study of blood T cell repertoires in COVID-19. Profiled with immunoSEQ multiplex PCR; TCRdb holds only in-frame clones, not every one. The sample carries tens of thousands of clones, about nine tenths recorded once. Sequencing input: peripheral blood. The origin of the receptors is a man between 65 and 79 years old with acute or convalescent COVID-19.

V and J are TRBV5-1 and TRBJ2-1; D is undetermined. The germline V gene encodes CDR1 SGHRS and CDR2 YFSETQ. V shed 5 bases and J shed 0 bases, with 12 bases lying between them. This CDR3 has 15 residues. CDR3 region: CASSWSDASYNEQFF. The CDR3 DNA is TGCGCCAGCAGTTGGAGCGACGCCTCCTACAATGAGCAGTTCTTC.

The V and J genes are TRBV9 and TRBJ2-3, with D uncertain. Trimming pared 0 bases from V and 2 bases from J, leaving 10 bases between. This CDR3 comprises 15 residues. Germline V gene data show CDR1 as SGDLS and CDR2 as YYNGEE. The CDR3 DNA reads TGTGCCAGCAGCGTAGAAGCTACCTACACAGATACGCAGTATTTT. Protein product: CASSVEATYTDTQYF.

The rearrangement uses TRBV7-3 and TRBJ2-3; D may be TRBD1 (6 bases). With 4 bases removed from V and 6 bases from J, the gap between germline ends came to 14 bases. The length of the CDR3 is 14 residues. Germline loops: CDR1 SGHTA, CDR2 FQGTGA. CDR3 loop: CASSSTGRRDTQYF. The CDR3 DNA follows: TGTGCCAGCAGCTCGACAGGCCGGCGGGATACGCAGTATTTT.

The rearrangement uses TRBV30 and TRBJ2-5, with D perhaps TRBD2 (6 bases). The CDR3 loop spans 13 amino acids. Per germline, CDR1 GTSNPN and CDR2 SVGIG (reference sequence). Trimming stripped 5 bases from V and 5 bases from J, with 15 bases between. CDR3 in amino acids: CAWGRSAGETQYF. In nucleotides, the CDR3 is TGTGCCTGGGGGAGGAGCGCGGGGGAGACCCAGTACTTC.

The chain is built from TRBV6-5 and TRBJ1-2; D unresolved. The CDR3 is 15 amino acids. Germline V gene lookup returns CDR1 MNHEY and CDR2 SVGAGI. Between the trimmed V and J ends, which lost 6 bases and 6 bases, there was a span of 20 bases. CDR3 DNA sequence: TGTGCCAGCAGCTTTACCGTTTCAGGTTCCGATGGCTACACCTTC. Translating it yields CASSFTVSGSDGYTF.

The CDR3 DNA reads as TGTGCCAGCAGTTACTCTGGGGGGACTGGCATTCAGTACTTC. Its translation is CASSYSGGTGIQYF. This chain joins TRBV6-2 or TRBV6-3 and TRBJ2-4; possible D gene TRBD2, 6 bases. CDR1 and CDR2 (germline): MNHEY, SVGEGT. The ends were cut back, 0 bases at V and 9 bases at J, with 12 bases in the middle. The CDR3 sequence is 14 residues long.

The chain couples TRBV5-1 to TRBJ1-4; D not resolved. Germline CDR1 is SGHRS and CDR2 is YFSETQ. This CDR3 is built from 18 residues. The germline V and J ends were trimmed by 1 base and 0 bases, with 16 bases remaining between them. As DNA, the CDR3 is TGCGCCAGCAGCTTGACCCCATTAGACACTTCAACTAATGAAAAACTGTTTTTT. This gives the protein CASSLTPLDTSTNEKLFF.

The J gene is TRBJ2-1, the V gene TRBV7-8; the D is unclear. This CDR3 comprises 17 residues. Deletions cut 2 bases from V and 0 bases from J, with 14 bases between. CDR1 is SGHVS and CDR2 is FQNEAQ in the germline V gene. The CDR3 spells CASSLSGRSFSYNEQFF. CDR3 nucleotides: TGTGCCAGCAGCTTAAGTGGTCGGTCCTTCTCCTACAATGAGCAGTTCTTC.

The chain joins TRBV7-2 to TRBJ2-1; 9 positions agree with TRBD1. Germline V gives CDR1 SGHTA, CDR2 FQGNSA. This CDR3 has 15 residues. V dropped 5 bases and J dropped 6; count of bases not matched to a gene: 8. The CDR3 nucleotides are TGTGCCAGCAGCCAAGGGGACAGGGAACCCAATGAGCAGTTCTTC. Translation gives CASSQGDREPNEQFF.

The genes are TRBV4-2 and TRBJ2-3, with 10 bases matching TRBD1. The CDR3 sequence is 16 residues long. The trim removed 6 bases at V and 5 bases at J, leaving 11 bases unmatched. Looked up from germline, CDR1 is LGHNA and CDR2 is YNFKEQ. The CDR3 sequence is CASSGTGTGAKDTQYF. The CDR3 DNA reads TGTGCCAGCAGTGGTACCGGGACAGGGGCAAAAGATACGCAGTATTTT.

This chain joins TRBV28 and TRBJ2-4; no reliable D call. The germline V gene encodes CDR1 MDHEN and CDR2 SYDVKM. This CDR3 comprises 14 residues. V gave up 1 base and J gave up 7 bases, with 11 bases separating them. The chain's CDR3 is CASSLSTRLNIQYF. The CDR3 nucleotides read TGTGCCAGCAGTTTATCTACGAGGTTGAACATTCAGTACTTC. Full variable domain (missing parts from reference TRBV28 and TRBJ2-4): DVKVTQSSRYLVKRTGEKVFLECVQDMDHENMFWYRQDPGLGLRLIYFSYDVKMKEKGDIPEGYSVSREKKERFSLILESASTNQTSMYLCASSLSTRLNIQYFGAGTRLSVL.

The rearrangement links TRBV23-1 to TRBJ2-3; D is ambiguous. TRBV23-1 is marked as an open reading frame, function uncertain. The CDR3 length is 12 residues. Between the trimmed V and J ends, which lost 3 bases and 4 bases, there was a span of 5 bases. The CDR3 DNA reads as TGCGCCAGCAGTCAGGGCGCAGATACGCAGTATTTT. This translates into CASSQGADTQYF.

Details on this clone: The junction does not match germline at one end; this may be a read error. This chain joins TRBV5-8 and TRBJ1-2; 7 bases are shared with TRBD1. CDR1 and CDR2 (germline): SGHTS, YDEGEE. The CDR3 runs 14 residues. CDR3 amino acids: CASSLNQGEGLKKF. The CDR3 DNA reads as TGTGCCAGCAGCTTGAATCAGGGGGAAGGTCTAAAAAAATTC.

This sequence joins TRBV12-3 or TRBV12-4 and TRBJ1-1; no reliable D call. The V and J ends lost 7 bases and 4 bases respectively, with 13 bases between them. The CDR3 loop spans 13 amino acids. CDR3: CASILTVSTEAFF. DNA of the CDR3: TGTGCCAGCATACTGACTGTATCCACTGAAGCTTTCTTT.

This clone appeared once. The chain recombines TRBV30 with TRBJ1-2; 8 nucleotides align to TRBD1. CDR1 GTSNPN and CDR2 SVGIG come from the germline V gene (reference sequence). The CDR3 consists of 13 residues. The V gene end was trimmed by 2 bases and the J gene end by 7 bases; junction bases not matched to a gene: 6. This CDR3 is CAWSPTGVGGYTF. The CDR3 DNA reads TGTGCCTGGAGTCCGACAGGGGTTGGTGGCTACACCTTC.

The gene calls are TRBV29-1 and TRBJ2-7, with 10 nucleotides matching TRBD2. Trimming at V came to 7 bases and at J to 6 bases, leaving 3 bases not matched to a gene. CDR3 length: 11 amino acids. The germline gives CDR1 SQVTM, CDR2 ANQGSEA. CDR3 coding DNA: TGCAGCGCCGGGACTAGCGCCGAGCAGTACGTC. This encodes CSAGTSAEQYV.

The sample holds one count of this clone. The rearrangement links TRBV19 to TRBJ1-1; 9 bases match TRBD1. CDR1 is LNHDA and CDR2 is SQIVND in the germline V gene (reference sequence). The CDR3 totals 17 residues. V lost 4 bases, J lost 0 bases, and 9 bases stayed unmatched. In DNA, the CDR3 is TGTGCCAGTAGTAGGGGGACAGGGCAAACCCTGAACACTGAAGCTTTCTTT. It codes for CASSRGTGQTLNTEAFF.

This chain links TRBV6-5 with TRBJ1-4; the D gene is possibly TRBD1 (6 bases). Germline CDR1 is MNHEY and CDR2 is SVGAGI. The CDR3 contains 15 residues. Trimming cost V 3 bases and J 3 bases, with 11 bases left between them. CDR3 loop: CASSYQQGSNEKLFF. CDR3 sequence (DNA): TGTGCCAGCAGTTATCAACAGGGTTCTAATGAAAAACTGTTTTTT.

This chain links TRBV27 with TRBJ2-3; TRBD2 matches at 7 bases. The CDR3 has 16 amino acids. With V trimmed by 5 bases and J by 4 bases, 12 bases remained unmatched. Germline CDR1 MNHEY, CDR2 SMNVEV (reference sequence). For the CDR3, the DNA is TGTGCCAGCAGTCCCCCAGCGGGGCCCCTCGCAGATACGCAGTATTTT. This gives the protein CASSPPAGPLADTQYF.

V usage is TRBV19 and J usage is TRBJ1-2, with D possibly matching TRBD1 (5 bases). V lost 10 bases and J lost 4, with 13 bases in between. The CDR3 length is 12 residues. CDR1 is LNHDA, CDR2 SQIVND, per germline (reference sequence). DNA of the CDR3: TGTGCCACCAGGGAGGGAAGCTATGGCTACACCTTC. Translation: CATREGSYGYTF.

The V gene is TRBV19, the J gene TRBJ1-5; 7 bases are a match to TRBD1. The germline CDR1 and CDR2 sequences are LNHDA and SQIVND (reference sequence). The CDR3 runs 19 residues. Trimming took 6 bases from V and 6 from J; bases not matched to a gene: 23. The CDR3 DNA follows: TGTGCCAGTAGCCTTCGAGCTCCCAACAGGGGAGGAGGAGGTCAGCCCCAGCATTTT. Translated: CASSLRAPNRGGGGQPQHF.

This chain links TRBV9 with TRBJ2-3; D is undetermined. The CDR3 totals 12 residues. V lost 3 bases and J 3 bases, leaving 5 bases between the germline ends. CDR1 is SGDLS, CDR2 YYNGEE, per germline. This CDR3 is CASSEQTDTQYF. The DNA of the CDR3 is TGTGCCAGCAGCGAGCAAACAGATACGCAGTATTTT.

The gene calls are TRBV2 and TRBJ2-1; TRBD2 agrees at 12 bases. J gave up 8 bases and V 3 bases, and 8 bases lay outside the gene matches. This CDR3 is 16 amino acids long. CDR1 is SNHLY and CDR2 is FYNNEI in the germline V gene. This CDR3 is CASSEGLAGFIDEQFF. CDR3 nucleotide sequence: TGTGCCAGCAGTGAGGGACTAGCGGGTTTCATCGATGAGCAGTTCTTC.

CDR3 in amino acids: CASSRDRVGNTEAFF. As DNA, the CDR3 is TGCGCCAGCAGCCGAGACAGGGTTGGGAACACTGAAGCTTTCTTT. J is TRBJ1-1 and V is TRBV5-1; 7 bases map to TRBD1. The trim removed 4 bases at V and 1 base at J, leaving 7 bases unmatched. This CDR3 has 15 amino acids. The V gene's germline CDR1 is SGHRS and CDR2 YFSETQ.

The V call is TRBV19, the J call TRBJ2-7; D is possibly TRBD1 (6 bases). V was trimmed by 1 base and J by 3 bases, leaving 10 bases between them. The germline gives CDR1 LNHDA, CDR2 SQIVND (reference sequence). This CDR3 region has 14 residues. The CDR3 DNA reads as TGTGCCAGTAGTATAGGTAGGGGGAGCTACGAGCAGTACGTC. This gives the protein CASSIGRGSYEQYV.

The chain uses TRBV5-4 and TRBJ1-5; maybe TRBD1 (6 bases). Germline loops: CDR1 SGHNT, CDR2 YYREEE (reference sequence). Trimming cost V 0 bases and J 7 bases, with 14 bases left between them. The CDR3 extends over 15 amino acids. In DNA, the CDR3 is TGTGCCAGCAGCTTGGACGCCCCCAGGGGACAGCCCCAGCATTTT. Protein: CASSLDAPRGQPQHF.

The genes are TRBV10-3 and TRBJ2-7; D unresolved. The CDR3 loop spans 11 amino acids. Looked up from germline, CDR1 is ENHRY and CDR2 is SYGVKD. The ends were cut back, 2 bases at V and 3 bases at J, with 2 bases in the middle. CDR3 in DNA: TGTGCCATCAGTGAGCACTACGAGCAGTACTTC. The encoded protein is CAISEHYEQYF.

This chain uses TRBV6-6 with TRBJ2-7; D perhaps matches TRBD1 (5 bases). CDR3 length: 13 amino acids. The germline V gene has CDR1 MNHNY and CDR2 SVGAGI (reference sequence). V was pared by 10 bases and J by 0 bases, with 13 bases between. Here the CDR3 DNA reads TGTGCCACCAGGGTTGAGCGCTCCTACGAGCAGTACTTC. It specifies CATRVERSYEQYF.